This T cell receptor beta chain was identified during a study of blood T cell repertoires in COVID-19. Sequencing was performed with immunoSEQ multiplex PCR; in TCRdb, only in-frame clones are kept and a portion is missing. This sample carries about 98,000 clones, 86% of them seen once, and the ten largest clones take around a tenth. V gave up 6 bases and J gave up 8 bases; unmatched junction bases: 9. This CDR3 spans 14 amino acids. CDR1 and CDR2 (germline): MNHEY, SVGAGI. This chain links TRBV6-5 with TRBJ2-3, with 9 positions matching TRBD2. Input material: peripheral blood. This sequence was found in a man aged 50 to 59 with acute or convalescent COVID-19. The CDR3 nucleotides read TGTGCCAGCAGACCGGGGACTAGCTGGGGTACGCAGTATTTT. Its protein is CASRPGTSWGTQYF.